Only one count was recorded for the clone carrying this T cell receptor (beta chain). Method: immunoSEQ multiplex PCR; TCRdb's copy keeps in-frame clones and lacks some. The sample lists about half a million clones, approximately 89% seen once, with approximately 0.9% in the top ten. The sample originates from a study of blood T cell repertoires in COVID-19. Background on the study: The United States, Italy and Spain provided the acute and convalescent COVID-19 samples. Sources were T cells, B-cell-depleted T cells, or PBMCs; the material itself was cDNA or gDNA.

The CDR3 is made up of 14 amino acids. V was shortened by 2 bases and J by 6 bases, with 8 bases between the two germline ends. Germline V gene sequence: CDR1 LGHDT, CDR2 YNNKEL (reference sequence). Sequences were obtained from peripheral blood. This chain joins TRBV3-1 (or the pseudogene TRBV3-2) and TRBJ1-6; tentative D call: TRBD1 (5 bases). This receptor was obtained from a man aged 18 to 35 with COVID-19, enrolled during active disease. The CDR3 is CASSQQGSNSPLHF. The CDR3, as DNA: TGTGCCAGCAGCCAACAGGGATCTAATTCACCCCTCCACTTT.